What follows is one T cell receptor (beta chain) and its context. Antigen: not known. The data were obtained in a study of T cells in Graves' hyperthyroidism and ophthalmopathy. General study findings and limits: Peripheral blood also featured most of the thyroid clonotypes expanded above 0.001.

The TCR beta CDR3 regions underwent amplification using RNA transcripts as the source. The TCR CDR3 was amplified in a first-round RT-PCR using the HTBI primer set. MiXCR, applied by TCRdb to the multiplex PCR reads, yields one record per CDR3 protein. The sample lists more than 550,000 distinct CDR3 sequences; roughly 20% were seen once. At first hyperthyroidism diagnosis, before any ophthalmopathy symptoms, the blood sample was collected. With V trimmed by 2 bases and J by 14 bases, 3 bases remained unmatched. Germline loops: CDR1 MGHRA, CDR2 YSYEKL. CDR3 length equals 11 residues. The clonotype was recovered from a woman in her fifties or sixties with Graves' hyperthyroidism that later progressed to Graves' ophthalmopathy. The sample consisted of blood. The V call is TRBV4-1, the J call TRBJ2-1, with 7 bases lining up with TRBD1. DNA of the CDR3: TGCGCCAGCAGCCAATACAGGGGAAAGTTCTTC. Protein sequence: CASSQYRGKFF.